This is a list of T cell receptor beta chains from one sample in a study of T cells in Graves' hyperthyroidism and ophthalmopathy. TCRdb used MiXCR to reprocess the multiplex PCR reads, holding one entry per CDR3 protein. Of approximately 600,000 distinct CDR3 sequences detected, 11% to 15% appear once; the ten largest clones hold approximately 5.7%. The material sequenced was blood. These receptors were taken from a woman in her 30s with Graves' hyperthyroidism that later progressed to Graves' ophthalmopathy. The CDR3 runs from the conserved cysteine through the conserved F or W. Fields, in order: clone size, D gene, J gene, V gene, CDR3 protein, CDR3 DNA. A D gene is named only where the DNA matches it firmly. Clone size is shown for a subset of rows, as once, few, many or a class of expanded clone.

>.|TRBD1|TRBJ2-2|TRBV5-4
CASSLFGQGATKSGELFF
TGTGCCAGCAGCTTGTTTGGACAGGGGGCGACGAAGTCCGGGGAGCTGTTTTTT
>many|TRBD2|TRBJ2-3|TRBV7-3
CASSSGLAGVPWGDTQYF
TGTGCCAGCAGCTCAGGACTAGCGGGAGTTCCTTGGGGAGATACGCAGTATTTT
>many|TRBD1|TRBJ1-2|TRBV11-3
CASSYDRENGYTF
TGTGCCAGCAGCTACGACAGGGAGAATGGCTACACCTTC
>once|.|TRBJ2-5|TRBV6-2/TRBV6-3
CASSAGGGRRETQYF
TGTGCCAGCAGTGCTGGGGGCGGGAGACGGGAGACCCAGTACTTC
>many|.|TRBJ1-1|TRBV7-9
CASIMGLMNTEAFF
TGTGCCAGCATCATGGGCCTCATGAACACTGAAGCTTTCTTT
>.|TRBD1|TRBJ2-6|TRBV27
CATLQGAGGANVLTF
TGTGCCACCTTACAGGGGGCAGGAGGGGCCAACGTCCTGACTTTC
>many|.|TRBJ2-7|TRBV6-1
CASSQTDFYEQYF
TGTGCCAGCAGTCAAACGGACTTCTACGAGCAGTACTTC
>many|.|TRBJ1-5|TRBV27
CASSLAGTEPQHF
TGTGCCAGCAGTTTGGCGGGGACGGAGCCCCAGCATTTT
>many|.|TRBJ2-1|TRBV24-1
CATSDNRDLAWNEQFF
TGTGCCACCAGTGATAACCGGGACTTAGCGTGGAATGAGCAGTTCTTC
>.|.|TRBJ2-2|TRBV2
CASRAGTSSAGELFF
TGTGCCAGCAGGGCCGGGACTTCGAGCGCCGGGGAGCTGTTTTTT
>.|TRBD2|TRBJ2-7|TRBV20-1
CSATRAGTSYEQYF
TGCAGTGCTACTCGAGCGGGGACTTCCTACGAGCAGTACTTC
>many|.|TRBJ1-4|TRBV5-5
CASSSQGNQLFF
TGTGCCAGCAGCTCGCAGGGGAATCAACTGTTTTTT
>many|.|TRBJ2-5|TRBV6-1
CASSFTGFLKETQYF
TGTGCCAGCAGTTTTACAGGATTCTTGAAAGAGACCCAGTACTTC
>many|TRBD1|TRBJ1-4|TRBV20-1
CSAPGTEGEKLFF
TGCAGTGCCCCCGGGACAGAGGGGGAAAAACTGTTTTTT
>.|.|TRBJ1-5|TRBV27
CASSFSRVGQPQHF
TGTGCCAGCAGTTTCTCCAGGGTCGGCCAGCCCCAGCATTTT
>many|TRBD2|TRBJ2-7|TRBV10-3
CAISGSGTHSYEQYF
TGTGCCATCAGTGGTAGCGGGACCCACTCCTACGAGCAGTACTTC
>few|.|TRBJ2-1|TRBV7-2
CASSLGTHRNEQFF
TGTGCCAGCAGCTTAGGAACACACAGGAATGAGCAGTTCTTC
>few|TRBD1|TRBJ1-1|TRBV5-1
CASTWGVTGGTEAFF
TGCGCCAGCACCTGGGGGGTTACAGGGGGCACTGAAGCTTTCTTT
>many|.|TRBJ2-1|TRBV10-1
CASSESLAGSSYNEQFF
TGCGCCAGCAGTGAGTCTCTCGCGGGAAGCTCCTACAATGAGCAGTTCTTC
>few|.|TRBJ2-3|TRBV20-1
CSVSSDTDTQYF
TGCAGTGTTTCTAGCGACACAGATACGCAGTATTTT
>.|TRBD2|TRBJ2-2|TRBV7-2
CASSLRVAGTGELFF
TGTGCCAGCAGCTTAAGGGTAGCGGGAACCGGGGAGCTGTTTTTT
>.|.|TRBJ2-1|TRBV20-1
CSASDWDVQFF
TGCAGTGCTTCCGACTGGGACGTGCAGTTCTTC
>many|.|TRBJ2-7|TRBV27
CASSSRPTSYEQYF
TGTGCCAGCAGTTCCCGACCGACCTCCTACGAGCAGTACTTC
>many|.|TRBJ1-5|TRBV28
CASRVETGNQPQHF
TGTGCCAGCAGGGTGGAGACAGGTAATCAGCCCCAGCATTTT
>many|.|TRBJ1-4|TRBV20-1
CSASGDNEKLFF
TGCAGTGCTTCCGGGGATAATGAAAAACTGTTTTTT
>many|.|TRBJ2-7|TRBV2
CASNPGMESYEQYF
TGTGCCAGCAATCCGGGGATGGAGTCCTACGAGCAGTACTTC
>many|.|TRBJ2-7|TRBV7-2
CASSSREPHSYEQYF
TGTGCCAGCAGCTCCCGGGAGCCCCATTCCTACGAGCAGTACTTC
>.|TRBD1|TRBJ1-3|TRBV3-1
CASSVTGLGNTIYF
TGTGCCAGCAGCGTGACAGGGCTGGGAAACACCATATATTTT
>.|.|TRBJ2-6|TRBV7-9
CASAGSGANVLTF
TGTGCCAGCGCCGGCTCTGGGGCCAACGTCCTGACTTTC
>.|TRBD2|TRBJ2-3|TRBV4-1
CASSHEAGGRGTDTQYF
TGCGCCAGCAGCCACGAAGCGGGAGGACGCGGCACAGATACGCAGTATTTT
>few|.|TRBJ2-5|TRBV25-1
CASSGRGKETQYF
TGTGCCAGCAGTGGCAGGGGTAAAGAGACCCAGTACTTC
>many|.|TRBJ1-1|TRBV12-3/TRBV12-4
CATQPGDHMNTEAFF
TGTGCCACCCAGCCGGGGGACCACATGAACACTGAAGCTTTCTTT
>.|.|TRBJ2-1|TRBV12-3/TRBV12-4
CARSLGRGSSYNEQFF
TGTGCCCGCAGTTTAGGTCGGGGGAGCTCCTACAATGAGCAGTTCTTC
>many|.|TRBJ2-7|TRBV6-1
CASSSGTPSSYEQYF
TGTGCCAGCAGTTCCGGGACACCGAGCTCCTACGAGCAGTACTTC
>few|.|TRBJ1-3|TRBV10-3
CAISGTSGNTIYF
TGTGCCATTTCCGGGACCTCTGGAAACACCATATATTTT
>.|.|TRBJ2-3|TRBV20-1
CSASPGGDTQYF
TGCAGTGCTAGCCCCGGAGGAGATACGCAGTATTTT
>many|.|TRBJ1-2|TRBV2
CASRPIRYDYGYTF
TGTGCCAGCAGACCCATACGGTACGACTATGGCTACACCTTC